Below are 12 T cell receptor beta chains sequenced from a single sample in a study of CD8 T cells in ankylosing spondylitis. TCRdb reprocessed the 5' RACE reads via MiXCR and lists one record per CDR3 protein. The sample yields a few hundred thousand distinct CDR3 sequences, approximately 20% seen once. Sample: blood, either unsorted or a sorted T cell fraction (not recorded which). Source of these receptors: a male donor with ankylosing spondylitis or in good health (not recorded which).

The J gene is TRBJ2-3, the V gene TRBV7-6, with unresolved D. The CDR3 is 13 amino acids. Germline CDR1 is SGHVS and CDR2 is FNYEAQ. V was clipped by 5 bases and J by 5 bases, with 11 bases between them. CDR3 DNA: TGTGCCAGCAGCCCCCTCCCCCAAGATACGCAGTATTTT. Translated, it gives CASSPLPQDTQYF.

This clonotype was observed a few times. The CDR3 DNA is TGCGCCAGCAGCATGCCGGAAACCGGGGAGCTGTTTTTT. Protein: CASSMPETGELFF. V and J are TRBV5-1 and TRBJ2-2; no clear D. The CDR3 spans 13 residues. Germline V lookup: CDR1 SGHRS, CDR2 YFSETQ. V gave up 4 bases and J gave up 5 bases, with 9 bases separating them.

The CDR3, as DNA: TGTGCCAGCAGTCCACTAGACAGGGACATAACCGGGGAGCTGTTTTTT. This sequence encodes CASSPLDRDITGELFF. The J gene is TRBJ2-2, the V gene TRBV28; 7 nucleotides match TRBD1. With 5 bases clipped from V and 5 bases from J, the junction kept 11 bases outside the gene matches. This CDR3 region has 16 residues. Germline CDR1 is MDHEN and CDR2 is SYDVKM.

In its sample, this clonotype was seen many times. The CDR3 DNA reads TGTGCCAGCAGTCACAGGAGTGCCGGGGAGCTGTTTTTT. Translating it yields CASSHRSAGELFF. This chain joins TRBV28 and TRBJ2-2, with a possible D match to TRBD1 (5 bases). The V gene lost 5 bases and the J gene lost 6 bases, with 10 bases spanning the gap. Germline CDR1 and CDR2: MDHEN and SYDVKM. The CDR3 loop spans 13 amino acids.

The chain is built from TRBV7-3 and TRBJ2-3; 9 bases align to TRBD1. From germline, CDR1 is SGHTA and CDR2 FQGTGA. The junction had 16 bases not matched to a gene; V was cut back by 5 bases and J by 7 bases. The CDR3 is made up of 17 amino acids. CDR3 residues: CASSLRSSTGGNYTQYF. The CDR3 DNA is TGTGCCAGCAGCCTTCGGTCTTCGACAGGGGGGAACTATACGCAGTATTTT.

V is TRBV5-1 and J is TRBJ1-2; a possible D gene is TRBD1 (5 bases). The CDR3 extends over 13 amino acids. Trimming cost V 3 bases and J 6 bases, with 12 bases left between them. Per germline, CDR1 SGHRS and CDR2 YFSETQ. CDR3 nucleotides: TGCGCCAGCAGCTCGGAGGGGTTGGATGGCTACACCTTC. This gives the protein CASSSEGLDGYTF.

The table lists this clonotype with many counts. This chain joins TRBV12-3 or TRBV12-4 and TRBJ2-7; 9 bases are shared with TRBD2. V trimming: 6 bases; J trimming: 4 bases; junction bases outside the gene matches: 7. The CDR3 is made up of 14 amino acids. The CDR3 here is CASSPGTSRYEQYV. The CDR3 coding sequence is TGTGCCAGCAGCCCCGGGACTAGCAGGTACGAGCAGTACGTC.

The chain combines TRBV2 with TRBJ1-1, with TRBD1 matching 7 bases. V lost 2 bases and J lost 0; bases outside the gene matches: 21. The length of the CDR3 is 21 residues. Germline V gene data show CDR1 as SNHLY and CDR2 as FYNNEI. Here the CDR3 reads CASSEPGTAAREGNMNTEAFF. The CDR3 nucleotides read TGTGCCAGCAGTGAACCCGGGACAGCCGCAAGGGAGGGGAACATGAACACTGAAGCTTTCTTT.

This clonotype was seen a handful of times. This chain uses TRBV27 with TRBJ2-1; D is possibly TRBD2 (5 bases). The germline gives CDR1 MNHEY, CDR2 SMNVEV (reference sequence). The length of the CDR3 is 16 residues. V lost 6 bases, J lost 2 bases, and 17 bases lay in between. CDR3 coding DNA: TGTGCCAGCAGCGGCGCGGGCCCCGGGGCCTACAATGAGCAGTTCTTC. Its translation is CASSGAGPGAYNEQFF.

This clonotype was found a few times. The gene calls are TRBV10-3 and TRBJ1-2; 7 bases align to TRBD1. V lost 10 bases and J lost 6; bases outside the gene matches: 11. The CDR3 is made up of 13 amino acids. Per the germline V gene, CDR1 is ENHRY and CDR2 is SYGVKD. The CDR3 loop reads CATSYRGDDGYTF. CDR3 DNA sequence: TGTGCCACCTCCTACAGGGGTGATGATGGCTACACCTTC.

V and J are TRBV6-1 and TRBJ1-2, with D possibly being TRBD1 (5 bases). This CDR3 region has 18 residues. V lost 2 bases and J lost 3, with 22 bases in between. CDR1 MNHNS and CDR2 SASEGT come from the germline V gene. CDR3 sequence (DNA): TGTGCCAGCAGTGAAAAACCCACCTATGGGGGTGGCGACTATGGCTACACCTTC. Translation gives CASSEKPTYGGGDYGYTF.

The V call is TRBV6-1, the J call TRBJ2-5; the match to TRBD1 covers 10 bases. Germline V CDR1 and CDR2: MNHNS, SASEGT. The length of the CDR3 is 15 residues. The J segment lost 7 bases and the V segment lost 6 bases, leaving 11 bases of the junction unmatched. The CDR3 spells CASRGSDRGRVTQYF. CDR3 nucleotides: TGTGCCAGCAGGGGGTCCGACAGGGGGCGGGTGACCCAGTACTTC.